This T cell receptor beta chain is from a study of response to subunit inactivated influenza vaccine. Findings of the study overall: With each seasonal influenza vaccination, the authors suggested, few new T cells are recruited.

Notes on this clonotype: Its antigen is not known.

The germline V and J ends were trimmed by 0 bases and 7 bases, with 8 bases remaining between them. CDR1 is SGHKS and CDR2 is YYEKEE in the germline V gene (reference sequence). CDR3 length equals 13 residues. TCRdb passed the RT-PCR reads through MiXCR, listing each CDR3 protein once. The profile shows around 790,000 distinct CDR3 sequences, 20% to 25% of them singletons. This specimen was PBMCs from blood, taken around 5 days after vaccination. The chain is built from TRBV5-5 and TRBJ2-1, with D tentatively TRBD1 (5 bases). The clonotype comes from a man between 50 and 59 years old who received an inactivated influenza vaccine. The chain's CDR3 is CASSLVTVNEQFF. The DNA for the CDR3 is TGTGCCAGCAGCTTGGTGACAGTTAATGAGCAGTTCTTC.